This T cell receptor (beta chain) was captured by sequencing in a study of control samples from healthy donors and cancer patients. Trimming cost V 0 bases and J 8 bases; bases outside gene matches: 3. Looked up from germline, CDR1 is MRHNA and CDR2 is SNTAGT. The CDR3 spans 13 residues. TCRdb's table, derived via immunoSEQ multiplex PCR, lists solely in-frame clones and lacks some. Of approximately 140,000 clones in the sample, 75% to 95% were seen once. The chain links TRBV6-4 to TRBJ1-2, with 7 bases matching TRBD1. The origin of this receptor is a man aged 18 to 30 in good health. Source material: blood. DNA for the CDR3: TGTGCCAGCAGTGACTCGAGAGGGGGCGGCTACACCTTC. Translation: CASSDSRGGGYTF.